Listed here are 17 T cell receptor beta chains from one sample, sequenced in a study of blood T cell repertoires in COVID-19. Repertoires were generated with immunoSEQ multiplex PCR, while TCRdb's copy carries only in-frame clones and drops some. Of a few hundred thousand clones in the sample, 75% to 95% were seen once. Sequencing input: peripheral blood. Source of these receptors: a young woman with COVID-19, enrolled during active disease.

The chain combines TRBV7-9 with TRBJ2-7; D possibly corresponds to TRBD2 (7 bases). The CDR3 length is 14 residues. V lost 4 bases, J lost 6 bases, and 16 bases lay in between. Germline CDR1 SEHNR, CDR2 FQNEAQ (reference sequence). The CDR3 DNA reads TGTGCCAGCAGCTGGGAGGGGGGGGCTGGCGAGCAGTACTTC. Protein: CASSWEGGAGEQYF.

The chain has TRBV30 and TRBJ2-7, with D unclear. This CDR3 is built from 13 residues. The V end was cut by 0 bases, the J end by 2 bases, with 8 bases between. Germline-derived CDR1 and CDR2 are GTSNPN and SVGIG (reference sequence). CDR3 in amino acids: CAWSVGRTYEQYF. DNA for the CDR3: TGTGCCTGGAGTGTAGGCAGGACCTACGAGCAGTACTTC.

The CDR3 sequence is CTSSPPGAQETQYF. CDR3 in DNA: TGCACCAGCAGCCCCCCAGGGGCCCAAGAGACCCAGTACTTC. The genes are TRBV1 and TRBJ2-5; TRBD1 is taken as the D call from the table, unchecked against the DNA. TRBV1 is marked as a pseudogene. This CDR3 is 14 amino acids long.

Only one count was recorded for this clone. V usage is TRBV27 and J usage is TRBJ1-1; a weak D match, TRBD1 (6 bases). The CDR3 runs to 15 residues. V dropped 6 bases and J dropped 1 base, with 15 bases sitting between them. Germline lookup yields CDR1 MNHEY and CDR2 SMNVEV (reference sequence). Written as DNA, the CDR3 is TGTGCCAGCAGGCGACAGGTTGCGCAGAACACTGAAGCTTTCTTT. This sequence encodes CASRRQVAQNTEAFF.

The chain links TRBV11-2 to TRBJ2-5; 10 bases are shared with TRBD1. The CDR3 extends over 15 amino acids. Germline V gives CDR1 SGHAT, CDR2 FQNNGV. After removal of 5 bases from V and 5 bases from J, the junction contained 8 bases not matched to a gene. Here the CDR3 reads CASSPGQGGWETQYF. The CDR3 DNA is TGTGCCAGCAGCCCCGGACAGGGGGGTTGGGAGACCCAGTACTTC.

V gene TRBV6-5 combines with J gene TRBJ2-2, with TRBD1 matching over 8 bases. Per germline, CDR1 MNHEY and CDR2 SVGAGI. The junction had 8 bases not matched to a gene; V was cut back by 6 bases and J by 5 bases. CDR3 length: 15 amino acids. Here the CDR3 DNA reads TGTGCCAGCAGCCTCGGACAGGGTAGAACCGGGGAGCTGTTTTTT. This sequence encodes CASSLGQGRTGELFF.

This clone was observed a single time. The chain has TRBV5-6 and TRBJ1-1, with D possibly being TRBD1 (6 bases). V dropped 3 bases and J dropped 3 bases, with 15 bases sitting between them. Germline V gene lookup returns CDR1 SGHDT and CDR2 YYEEEE. The CDR3 contains 15 residues. Written as DNA, the CDR3 is TGTGCCAGCAGCTCTCAGAGGGGGTCTTACACTGAAGCTTTCTTT. It codes for CASSSQRGSYTEAFF.

V gene TRBV20-1 combines with J gene TRBJ2-7; 9 bases agree with TRBD2. Germline values: CDR1 DFQATT, CDR2 SNEGSKA (reference sequence). The CDR3 contains 11 residues. V shed 3 bases and J 8 bases; nucleotides not matched to a gene: 2. The CDR3 DNA sequence: TGCAGTGCTAGGGGGACTAGCCAGCAGTACTTC. Protein product: CSARGTSQQYF.

This clone was counted at least ten times. The V and J genes are TRBV5-1 and TRBJ1-4, with unresolved D. The ends were cut back, 4 bases at V and 0 bases at J, with 7 bases in the middle. Germline CDR1 is SGHRS and CDR2 is YFSETQ. The CDR3 has 14 residues. This CDR3 reads CASSPEATNEKLFF. The CDR3 DNA reads TGCGCCAGCAGCCCGGAGGCAACTAATGAAAAACTGTTTTTT.

The rearrangement uses TRBV4-1 and TRBJ1-1; TRBD1 matches 8 bases. Germline values: CDR1 MGHRA, CDR2 YSYEKL. V lost 3 bases to trimming and J lost 4 bases; unmatched junction nucleotides: 7. There are 15 residues in the CDR3. This CDR3 reads CASSQLTGVRTEAFF. The CDR3, as DNA: TGCGCCAGCAGCCAGTTGACAGGGGTTCGCACTGAAGCTTTCTTT.

This clone was recorded only once. The V gene is TRBV6-6, the J gene TRBJ1-2; 8 nucleotides line up with TRBD1. The V segment lost 5 bases and the J segment 5 bases; nucleotides outside the gene matches: 13. The CDR3 has 16 residues. Germline CDR1 and CDR2: MNHNY and SVGAGI (reference sequence). In nucleotides, the CDR3 is TGTGCCAGCAGTAACCTGGGACAGGACGATTTGTATGGCTACACCTTC. Amino acid sequence: CASSNLGQDDLYGYTF.

The chain carries TRBV19 and TRBJ1-4; no definite D call. Germline lookup yields CDR1 LNHDA and CDR2 SQIVND (reference sequence). The CDR3 loop spans 11 amino acids. V gave up 6 bases and J gave up 8 bases, with 7 bases separating them. The CDR3 loop is CASRSEEKLFF. In DNA, the CDR3 is TGTGCCAGTAGGTCCGAGGAAAAACTGTTTTTT.

This sequence joins TRBV19 and TRBJ2-3, with 9 bases aligning to TRBD1. The ends lost 4 bases at V and 3 bases at J; junction bases unmatched: 2. The length of the CDR3 is 14 residues. Germline CDR1 and CDR2: LNHDA and SQIVND (reference sequence). CDR3 bases: TGTGCCAGTAGTAATGGACAGGGGACAGATACGCAGTATTTT. Residues: CASSNGQGTDTQYF.

The J gene is TRBJ2-3, the V gene TRBV9; 10 bases map to TRBD2. V gave up 0 bases and J gave up 2 bases; unmatched junction bases: 6. The V gene's germline CDR1 is SGDLS and CDR2 YYNGEE. The CDR3 length is 17 residues. CDR3 residues: CASSVDPAGGFTDTQYF. The DNA for the CDR3 is TGTGCCAGCAGCGTAGATCCAGCGGGAGGGTTCACAGATACGCAGTATTTT.

The V call is TRBV3-1 (or the pseudogene TRBV3-2), the J call TRBJ2-1, with TRBD2 matching over 12 bases. Germline values: CDR1 LGHDT, CDR2 YNNKEL (reference sequence). The V segment lost 0 bases and the J segment 10 bases; nucleotides outside the gene matches: 7. The CDR3 consists of 16 residues. The CDR3 loop is CASSQDPSGRANEQFF. Here the CDR3 DNA reads TGTGCCAGCAGCCAAGATCCTAGCGGGAGGGCCAACGAGCAGTTCTTC.

This chain joins TRBV12-3 or TRBV12-4 and TRBJ2-7; 9 bases match TRBD1. This CDR3 spans 13 amino acids. The junction had 5 bases not matched to a gene; V was cut back by 6 bases and J by 5 bases. The CDR3 DNA sequence: TGTGCCAGCAGCCCGGACAGGGGCCACGAGCAGTACTTC. Translated, it gives CASSPDRGHEQYF.

The chain carries TRBV11-2 and TRBJ2-3, with 7 bases aligning to TRBD2. Germline V gene data show CDR1 as SGHAT and CDR2 as FQNNGV. J gave up 4 bases and V 0 bases, and 7 bases lay outside the gene matches. This CDR3 has 16 residues. CDR3 residues: CASSLDVVAGADTQYF. The CDR3 DNA sequence: TGTGCCAGCAGCTTAGATGTGGTAGCGGGTGCAGATACGCAGTATTTT. Full variable domain (outside the CDR3, taken from reference TRBV11-2 and TRBJ2-3): EAGVAQSPRYKIIEKRQSVAFWCNPISGHATLYWYQQILGQGPKLLIQFQNNGVVDDSQLPKDRFSAERLKGVDSTLKIQPAKLEDSAVYLCASSLDVVAGADTQYFGPGTRLTVL.